The present T cell receptor (beta chain) was sequenced within a study of patients and donors after allogeneic stem cell transplantation. CDR1 is MGHDK and CDR2 is SYGVNS in the germline V gene. This CDR3 contains 14 residues. V was shortened by 9 bases and J by 9 bases, with 18 bases between the two germline ends. TCRdb recomputed calls from the RT-PCR reads with MiXCR, one row per CDR3 protein. The sample lists about a million distinct CDR3 sequences, approximately 18% seen once, with around 6% in the top ten. This receptor was identified in a human donor who was either an allogeneic HSCT recipient or a stem cell or donor lymphocyte infusion donor (not recorded which). It is not recorded whose cells these are; they may come from a transplant donor. This sequence joins TRBV25-1 and TRBJ1-6; weak D call: TRBD1 (5 bases). The sample was blood, either unsorted or a sorted T cell fraction (not recorded which). The CDR3 DNA reads TGTGCCAGTAAGGCGGGGCGGCTTCGTTCACCCCTCCACTTT. Translated, it gives CASKAGRLRSPLHF.